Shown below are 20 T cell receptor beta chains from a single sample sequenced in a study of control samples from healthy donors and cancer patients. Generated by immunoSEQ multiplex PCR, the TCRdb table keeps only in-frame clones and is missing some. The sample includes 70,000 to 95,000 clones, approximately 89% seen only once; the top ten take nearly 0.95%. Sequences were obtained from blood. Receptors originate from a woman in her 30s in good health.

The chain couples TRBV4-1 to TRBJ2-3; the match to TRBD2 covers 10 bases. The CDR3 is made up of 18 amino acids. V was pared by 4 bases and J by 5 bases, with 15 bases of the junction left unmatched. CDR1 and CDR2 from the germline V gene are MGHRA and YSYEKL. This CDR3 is CASSRNLQRGGREDTQYF. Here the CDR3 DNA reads TGCGCCAGCAGCCGGAATCTACAGCGGGGGGGCCGAGAAGATACGCAGTATTTT.

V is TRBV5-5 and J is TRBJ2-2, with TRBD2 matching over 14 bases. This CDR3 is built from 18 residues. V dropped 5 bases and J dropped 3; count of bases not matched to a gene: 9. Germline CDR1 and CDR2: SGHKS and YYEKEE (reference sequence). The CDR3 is CASSSGLAGARHTGELFF. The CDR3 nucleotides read TGTGCCAGCAGTTCGGGACTAGCGGGGGCCAGACACACCGGGGAGCTGTTTTTT.

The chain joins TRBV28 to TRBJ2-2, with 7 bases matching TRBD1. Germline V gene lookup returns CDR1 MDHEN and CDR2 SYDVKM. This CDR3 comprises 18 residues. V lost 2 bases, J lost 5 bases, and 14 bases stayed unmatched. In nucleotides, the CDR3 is TGTGCCAGCAGTTTAGTAGCTTGGTCAGGGGGACGGACCGGGGAGCTGTTTTTT. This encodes CASSLVAWSGGRTGELFF.

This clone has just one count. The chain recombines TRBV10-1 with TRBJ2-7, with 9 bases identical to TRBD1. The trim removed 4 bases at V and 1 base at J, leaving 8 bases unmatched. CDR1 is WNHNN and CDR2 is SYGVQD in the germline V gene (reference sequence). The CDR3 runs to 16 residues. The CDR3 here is CASSVYTGTGSYEQYF. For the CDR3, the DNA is TGCGCCAGCAGTGTGTACACCGGGACAGGGTCCTACGAGCAGTACTTC.

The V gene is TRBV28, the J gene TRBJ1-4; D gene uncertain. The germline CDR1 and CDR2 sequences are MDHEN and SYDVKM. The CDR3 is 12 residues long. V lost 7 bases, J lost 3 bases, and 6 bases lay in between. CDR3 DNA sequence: TGTGCCAGCAAATCATCTAATGAAAAACTGTTTTTT. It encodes CASKSSNEKLFF.

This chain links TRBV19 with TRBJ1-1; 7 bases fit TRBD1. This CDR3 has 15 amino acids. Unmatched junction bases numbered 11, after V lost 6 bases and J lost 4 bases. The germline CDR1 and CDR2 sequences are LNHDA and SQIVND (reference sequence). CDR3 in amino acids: CASSPLTGMSTEAFF. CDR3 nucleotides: TGTGCCAGTAGCCCCTTGACAGGGATGAGCACTGAAGCTTTCTTT.

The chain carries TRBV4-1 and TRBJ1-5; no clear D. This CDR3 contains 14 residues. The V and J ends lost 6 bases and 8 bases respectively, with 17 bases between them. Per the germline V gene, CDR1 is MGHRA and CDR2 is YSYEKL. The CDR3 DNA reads TGCGCCAGCAGGGGAGGCGCGGAAGGCGAGCCCCAGCATTTT. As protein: CASRGGAEGEPQHF.

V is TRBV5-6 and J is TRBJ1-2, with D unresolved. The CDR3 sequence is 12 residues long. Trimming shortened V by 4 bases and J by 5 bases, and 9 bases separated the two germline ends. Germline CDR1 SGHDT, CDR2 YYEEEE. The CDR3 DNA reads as TGTGCCAGCAGCCTACGAACGTATGGCTACACCTTC. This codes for CASSLRTYGYTF.

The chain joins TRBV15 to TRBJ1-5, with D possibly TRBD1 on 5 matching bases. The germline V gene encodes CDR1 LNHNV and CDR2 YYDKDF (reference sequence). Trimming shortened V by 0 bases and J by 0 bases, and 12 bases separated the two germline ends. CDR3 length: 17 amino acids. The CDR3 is CATSRDMGTVSNQPQHF. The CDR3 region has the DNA TGTGCCACCAGCAGAGATATGGGGACGGTTAGCAATCAGCCCCAGCATTTT. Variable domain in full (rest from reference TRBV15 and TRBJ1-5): DAMVIQNPRYQVTQFGKPVTLSCSQTLNHNVMYWYQQKSSQAPKLLFHYYDKDFNNEADTPDNFQSRRPNTSFCFLDIRSPGLGDTAMYLCATSRDMGTVSNQPQHFGDGTRLSIL.

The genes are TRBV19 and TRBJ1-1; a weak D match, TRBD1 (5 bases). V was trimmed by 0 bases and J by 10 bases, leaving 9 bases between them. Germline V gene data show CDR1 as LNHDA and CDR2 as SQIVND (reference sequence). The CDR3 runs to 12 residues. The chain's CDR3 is CASSIDGGVAFF. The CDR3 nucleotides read TGTGCCAGTAGTATAGACGGGGGTGTAGCTTTCTTT.

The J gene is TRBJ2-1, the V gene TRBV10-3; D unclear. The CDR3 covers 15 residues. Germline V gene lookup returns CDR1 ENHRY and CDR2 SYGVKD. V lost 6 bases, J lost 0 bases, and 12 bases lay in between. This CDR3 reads CAIRRDLGSYNEQFF. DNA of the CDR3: TGTGCCATCAGGCGAGACCTTGGCTCCTACAATGAGCAGTTCTTC.

The DNA for the CDR3 is TGCGCCAGCAGCTTGGCGAGCGGGGGGGCCAACCAAGAGACCCAGTACTTC. Residues: CASSLASGGANQETQYF. The V call is TRBV5-1, the J call TRBJ2-5; TRBD2 matches at 10 bases. The CDR3 is 17 amino acids. Germline assignment: CDR1 SGHRS and CDR2 YFSETQ. Germline trimming cut 0 bases from V and 0 bases from J; bases unmatched to any gene: 5.

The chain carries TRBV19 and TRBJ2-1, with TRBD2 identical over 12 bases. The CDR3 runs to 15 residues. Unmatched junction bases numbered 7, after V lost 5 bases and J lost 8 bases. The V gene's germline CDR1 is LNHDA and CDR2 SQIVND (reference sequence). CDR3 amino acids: CASSALAGGGDEQFF. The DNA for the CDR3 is TGTGCCAGTAGTGCGCTAGCGGGAGGGGGGGATGAGCAGTTCTTC.

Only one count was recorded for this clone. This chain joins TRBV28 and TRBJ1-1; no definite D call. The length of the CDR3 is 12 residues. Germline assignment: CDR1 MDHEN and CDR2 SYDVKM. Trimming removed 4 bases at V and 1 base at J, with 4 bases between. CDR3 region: CASSSGNTEAFF. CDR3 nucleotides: TGTGCCAGCAGTTCCGGGAACACTGAAGCTTTCTTT.

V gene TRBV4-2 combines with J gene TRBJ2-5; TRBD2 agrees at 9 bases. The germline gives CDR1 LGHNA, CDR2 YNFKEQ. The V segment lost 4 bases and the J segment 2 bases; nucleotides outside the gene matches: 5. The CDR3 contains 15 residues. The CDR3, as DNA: TGTGCCAGCAGCCCCGGGCGGGGGGGACAAGAGACCCAGTACTTC. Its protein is CASSPGRGGQETQYF.

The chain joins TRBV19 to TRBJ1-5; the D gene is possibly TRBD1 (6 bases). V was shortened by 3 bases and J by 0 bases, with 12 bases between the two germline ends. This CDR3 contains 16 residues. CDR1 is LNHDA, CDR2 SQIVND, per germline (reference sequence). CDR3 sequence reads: CASSITGSLSNQPQHF. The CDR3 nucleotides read TGTGCCAGTAGTATTACAGGGTCCCTTAGCAATCAGCCCCAGCATTTT.

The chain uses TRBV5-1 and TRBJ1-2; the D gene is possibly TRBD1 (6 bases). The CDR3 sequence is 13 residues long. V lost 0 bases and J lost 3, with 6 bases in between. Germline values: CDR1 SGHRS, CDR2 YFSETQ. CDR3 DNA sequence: TGCGCCAGCAGCTTGGGGACAGACTATGGCTACACCTTC. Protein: CASSLGTDYGYTF.

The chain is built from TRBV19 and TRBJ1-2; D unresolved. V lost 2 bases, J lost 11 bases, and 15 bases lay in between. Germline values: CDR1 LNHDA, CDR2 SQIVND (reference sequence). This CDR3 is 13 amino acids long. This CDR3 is CASSISGSFGYTF. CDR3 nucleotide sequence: TGTGCCAGTAGTATATCGGGCAGCTTTGGATACACCTTC.

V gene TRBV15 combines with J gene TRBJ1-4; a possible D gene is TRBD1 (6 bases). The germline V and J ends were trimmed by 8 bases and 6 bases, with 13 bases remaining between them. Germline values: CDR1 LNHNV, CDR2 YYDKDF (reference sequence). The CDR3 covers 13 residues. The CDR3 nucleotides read TGTGCCACCGGTGGGGGGGCCTATGAAAAACTGTTTTTT. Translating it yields CATGGGAYEKLFF.

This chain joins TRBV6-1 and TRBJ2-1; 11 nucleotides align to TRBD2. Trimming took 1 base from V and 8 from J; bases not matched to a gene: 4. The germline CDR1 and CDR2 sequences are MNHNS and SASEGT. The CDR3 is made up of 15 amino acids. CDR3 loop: CASSEVAGGGYEQFF. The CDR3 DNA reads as TGTGCCAGCAGTGAAGTAGCGGGAGGGGGGTATGAGCAGTTCTTC.